The rows below give T cell receptor beta chains drawn from one sample of a study of blood T cells in healthy people across ages. One entry per CDR3 protein, called by TCRdb with MiXCR from the 5' RACE reads. The table records hundreds of thousands of distinct CDR3 sequences, around two fifths of them present only once. The source material was blood. These receptor sequences come from an elderly man in good health. The CDR3 runs from the conserved cysteine through the conserved F or W.

v_call: TRBV12-3/TRBV12-4; j_call: TRBJ2-1; cdr3_aa: CASSFPPHNEQFF
v_call: TRBV7-2; j_call: TRBJ2-7; cdr3_aa: CASSRIDSTSSYEQYF
v_call: TRBV7-3; j_call: TRBJ2-1; cdr3_aa: CASSPGRVAGGEQFF
v_call: TRBV30; j_call: TRBJ2-1; cdr3_aa: CAWSVLSEQFF
v_call: TRBV24-1; j_call: TRBJ2-3; cdr3_aa: CATSDLRTSGSTDTQYF
v_call: TRBV4-2; j_call: .; cdr3_aa: CASSQVGTSSYNEQYF
v_call: TRBV7-2; j_call: TRBJ2-2; cdr3_aa: CASSGQLGTGELFF
v_call: TRBV7-2; j_call: TRBJ1-2; cdr3_aa: CASSSYRANYGYTF
v_call: TRBV11-2; j_call: TRBJ2-3; cdr3_aa: CASSLRGQTSTDTQYF
v_call: TRBV5-1; j_call: TRBJ2-3; cdr3_aa: CASSIPSGGRTDTQYF
v_call: TRBV20-1; j_call: TRBJ1-2; cdr3_aa: CSARNVNYGYTF
v_call: TRBV7-2; j_call: TRBJ1-3; cdr3_aa: CASSPPGLPRSGNTIYF
v_call: TRBV15; j_call: TRBJ2-3; cdr3_aa: CATSRVGGGMDTQYF
v_call: TRBV16; j_call: TRBJ2-5; cdr3_aa: CASSQMGQGLRETQYF
v_call: TRBV7-2; j_call: TRBJ2-5; cdr3_aa: CASSLQAGAQETQYF
v_call: TRBV29-1; j_call: TRBJ1-1; cdr3_aa: CSGTGGGNTEAFF
v_call: TRBV6-5; j_call: TRBJ2-5; cdr3_aa: CASSFRGSEQYF
v_call: TRBV4-1; j_call: TRBJ2-1; cdr3_aa: CASSQDEVAGSINEQFF
v_call: TRBV28; j_call: TRBJ1-1; cdr3_aa: CASIKRAEAFF
v_call: TRBV4-2; j_call: TRBJ2-3; cdr3_aa: CASSHSRGGATDTQYF
v_call: TRBV7-9; j_call: TRBJ2-6; cdr3_aa: CASSPQSGAGTNVLTF
v_call: TRBV19; j_call: TRBJ2-7; cdr3_aa: CASSGWTVGPTEQYF
v_call: TRBV29-1; j_call: TRBJ2-1; cdr3_aa: CSGRDNEQFF
v_call: TRBV7-9; j_call: TRBJ2-6; cdr3_aa: CASSTRGANVPTF
v_call: TRBV7-3; j_call: TRBJ2-4; cdr3_aa: CASSPTGTGRDIQYF
v_call: TRBV6-2/TRBV6-3; j_call: TRBJ2-5; cdr3_aa: CASRQSGGAGETQYF
v_call: TRBV20-1; j_call: TRBJ2-2; cdr3_aa: CSARDSGRGTGELFF
v_call: TRBV3-1; j_call: TRBJ2-1; cdr3_aa: CASSQFSGNEQFF
v_call: TRBV7-9; j_call: TRBJ2-1; cdr3_aa: CASSYGTSDGNEQFF
v_call: TRBV20-1; j_call: TRBJ2-7; cdr3_aa: CSARDLLRATYEQYF
v_call: TRBV5-1; j_call: TRBJ2-5; cdr3_aa: CASSLGQLFQETQYF
v_call: TRBV9; j_call: TRBJ2-2; cdr3_aa: CASSVGAGDTGELFF
v_call: TRBV9; j_call: TRBJ2-3; cdr3_aa: CASNLLGGASTDTQYF
v_call: TRBV28; j_call: TRBJ2-7; cdr3_aa: CASKAGSTHEQYF
v_call: TRBV6-5; j_call: TRBJ2-5; cdr3_aa: CASSFLSAGTAETQYF
v_call: TRBV25-1; j_call: TRBJ2-1; cdr3_aa: CASRGTGGSSGEQFF